The next 11 T cell receptor beta chains were all read from a single sample in a study of human T cells and chemical hapten exposure. MiXCR, applied by TCRdb to the RACE reads, yields one record per CDR3 protein. The data show roughly 120,000 distinct CDR3 sequences, with approximately 12% seen just once and around 2.7% held by the top ten. Time point indicated: pre-sensitization, week 0. Treatment of the sample: therapeutic diphenylcyclopropenone sensitization with weekly scalp DPC. The input for sequencing was whole blood, taken in connection with sensitization to the hapten diphenylcyclopropenone (DPC). The receptors stem from a woman aged 18-29 years with alopecia areata. Some clones in this sample may be carry-over from other donors' samples.

The chain couples TRBV11-2 to TRBJ2-2, with TRBD2 matching over 7 bases. Germline lookup yields CDR1 SGHAT and CDR2 FQNNGV. Losses at the gene ends were 4 bases for V and 7 bases for J; bases not matched to a gene: 6. CDR3 length: 14 residues. The CDR3 sequence is CASSYSGRDGELFF. The CDR3 DNA reads TGTGCCAGCAGCTACTCAGGGAGGGACGGGGAGCTGTTTTTT.

V usage is TRBV28 and J usage is TRBJ2-4; 11 bases line up with TRBD2. The junction had 4 bases not matched to a gene; V was cut back by 6 bases and J by 3 bases. The germline V gene has CDR1 MDHEN and CDR2 SYDVKM. This CDR3 spans 15 amino acids. The CDR3 nucleotides are TGTGCCAGCAGAACTAGCGGGGGTTACAAAAACATTCAGTACTTC. Its protein is CASRTSGGYKNIQYF.

The rearrangement links TRBV27 to TRBJ2-1; 10 positions agree with TRBD2. J lost 9 bases, V lost 3 bases, and 8 bases had no gene match. CDR3 length: 15 residues. CDR1 is MNHEY and CDR2 is SMNVEV in the germline V gene (reference sequence). The CDR3 coding sequence is TGTGCCAGCAGTTTCTGGCTAGCGGGGGCGGCTGAGCAGTTCTTC. It yields the protein CASSFWLAGAAEQFF.

The chain couples TRBV4-3 to TRBJ2-7, with a tentative D call TRBD1 (5 bases). The germline CDR1 and CDR2 sequences are LGHNA and YSLEER. The ends were cut back, 0 bases at V and 3 bases at J, with 15 bases in the middle. This CDR3 region has 16 residues. The CDR3 sequence is CASSQDAGKRFYEQYF. DNA of the CDR3: TGCGCCAGCAGCCAAGATGCAGGGAAAAGGTTCTACGAGCAGTACTTC.

On this clonotype: One junction end does not reproduce the germline sequence, and a read error may be involved. The chain carries TRBV18 and TRBJ1-1; no reliable D call. Germline V gives CDR1 KGHSH, CDR2 LQKENI. The CDR3 is made up of 11 amino acids. CDR3 DNA sequence: TGTGCCAGCTCACTGAAGACTGAAGCTTTCTTT. Its translation is CASSLKTEAFF.

The CDR3: CSVGVRQETQYF. CDR3 in DNA: TGCAGCGTTGGGGTCAGACAAGAGACCCAGTACTTC. The chain carries TRBV29-1 and TRBJ2-5; D gene uncertain. From germline, CDR1 is SQVTM and CDR2 ANQGSEA. This CDR3 spans 12 amino acids. V lost 4 bases and J 2 bases, leaving 8 bases between the germline ends.

V gene TRBV28 combines with J gene TRBJ2-5; TRBD1 matches at 11 bases. This CDR3 has 17 amino acids. Germline V gene lookup returns CDR1 MDHEN and CDR2 SYDVKM. The ends lost 4 bases at V and 2 bases at J; junction bases unmatched: 9. The CDR3 DNA is TGTGCCAGCAGTTCATATCCGGGACAGGGGGTTCAAGAGACCCAGTACTTC. It is translated as CASSSYPGQGVQETQYF.

This clonotype appeared a few times. CDR3 loop: CASSEGVWGNSNQPQHF. As DNA, the CDR3 is TGTGCCAGCAGTGAAGGAGTTTGGGGAAATAGCAATCAGCCCCAGCATTTT. The chain couples TRBV2 to TRBJ1-5, with D uncertain. CDR1 SNHLY and CDR2 FYNNEI come from the germline V gene. Trimming left V 1 base short and J 0 bases short, with 13 bases between. The CDR3 sequence is 17 residues long.

There are a few counts of this clonotype. This CDR3 reads CASSDPSGGGTGELFF. In DNA, the CDR3 is TGTGCCAGCAGCGACCCGAGCGGGGGTGGCACCGGGGAGCTGTTTTTT. The chain uses TRBV7-6 and TRBJ2-2, with TRBD2 identical over 8 bases. Germline CDR1 SGHVS, CDR2 FNYEAQ. Germline trimming cut 5 bases from V and 4 bases from J; bases unmatched to any gene: 9. CDR3 length equals 16 residues.

The sample holds a few counts of this clonotype. This chain uses TRBV20-1 with TRBJ1-5; 8 nucleotides line up with TRBD1. The J segment lost 7 bases and the V segment lost 5 bases, leaving 7 bases of the junction unmatched. The CDR3 covers 13 residues. Per the germline V gene, CDR1 is DFQATT and CDR2 is SNEGSKA (reference sequence). CDR3: CSAGDRPEQPQHF. The DNA for the CDR3 is TGCAGTGCTGGGGACAGGCCGGAGCAGCCCCAGCATTTT.

This clonotype was detected only a few times. The chain combines TRBV10-1 with TRBJ1-4, with TRBD1 as a possible D gene (5 bases). V gave up 3 bases and J gave up 8 bases, with 10 bases separating them. This CDR3 has 13 residues. The V gene's germline CDR1 is WNHNN and CDR2 SYGVQD (reference sequence). Written as DNA, the CDR3 is TGCGCCAGCAGTGAAGTTGGGGGAGAAAAACTGTTTTTT. Translated: CASSEVGGEKLFF.